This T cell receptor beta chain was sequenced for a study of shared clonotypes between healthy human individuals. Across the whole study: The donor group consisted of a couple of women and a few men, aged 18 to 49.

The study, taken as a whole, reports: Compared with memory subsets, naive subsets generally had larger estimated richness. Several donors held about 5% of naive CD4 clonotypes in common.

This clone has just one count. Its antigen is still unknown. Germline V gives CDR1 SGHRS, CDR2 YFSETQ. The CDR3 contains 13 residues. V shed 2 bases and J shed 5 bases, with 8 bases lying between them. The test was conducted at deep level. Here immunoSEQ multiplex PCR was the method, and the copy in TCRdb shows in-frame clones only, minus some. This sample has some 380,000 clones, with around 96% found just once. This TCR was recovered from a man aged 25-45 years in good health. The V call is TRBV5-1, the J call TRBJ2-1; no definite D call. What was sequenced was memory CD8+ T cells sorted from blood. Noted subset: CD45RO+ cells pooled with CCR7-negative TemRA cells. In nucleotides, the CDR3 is TGCGCCAGCAGCTTAGAGAGAAACAATGAGCAGTTCTTC. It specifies CASSLERNNEQFF.